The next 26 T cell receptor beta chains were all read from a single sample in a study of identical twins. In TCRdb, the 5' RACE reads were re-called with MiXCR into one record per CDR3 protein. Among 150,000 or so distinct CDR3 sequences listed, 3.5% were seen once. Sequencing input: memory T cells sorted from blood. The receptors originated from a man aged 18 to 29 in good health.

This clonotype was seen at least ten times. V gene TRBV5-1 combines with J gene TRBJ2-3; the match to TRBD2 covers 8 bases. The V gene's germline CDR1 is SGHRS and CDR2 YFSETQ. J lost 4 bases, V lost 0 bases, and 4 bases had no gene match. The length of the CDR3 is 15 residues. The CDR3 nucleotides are TGCGCCAGCAGCTTGGCGGGCGGGAGGTCAGATACGCAGTATTTT. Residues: CASSLAGGRSDTQYF.

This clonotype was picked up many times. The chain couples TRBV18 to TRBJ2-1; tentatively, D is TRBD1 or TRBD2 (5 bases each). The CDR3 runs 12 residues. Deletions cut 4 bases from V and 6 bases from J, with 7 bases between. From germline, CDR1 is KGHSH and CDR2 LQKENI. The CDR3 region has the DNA TGTGCCAGCTCACGGGGACCCAATGAGCAGTTCTTC. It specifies CASSRGPNEQFF.

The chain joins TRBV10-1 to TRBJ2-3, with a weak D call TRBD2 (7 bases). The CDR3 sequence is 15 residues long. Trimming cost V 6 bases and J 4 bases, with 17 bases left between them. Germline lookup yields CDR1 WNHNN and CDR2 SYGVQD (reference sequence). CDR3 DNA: TGCGCCAGCAGCGCAGCGGGAAGGGGGGCAGATACGCAGTATTTT. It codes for CASSAAGRGADTQYF.

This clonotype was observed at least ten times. The CDR3 loop reads CASGATGLNSPLHF. In DNA form, the CDR3 reads TGTGCCAGCGGTGCCACAGGGTTAAATTCACCCCTCCACTTT. The chain is built from TRBV14 and TRBJ1-6, with a weak D call TRBD1 (6 bases). The CDR3 covers 14 residues. Looked up from germline, CDR1 is SGHDN and CDR2 is FVKESK. The V end was cut by 8 bases, the J end by 7 bases, with 15 bases between.

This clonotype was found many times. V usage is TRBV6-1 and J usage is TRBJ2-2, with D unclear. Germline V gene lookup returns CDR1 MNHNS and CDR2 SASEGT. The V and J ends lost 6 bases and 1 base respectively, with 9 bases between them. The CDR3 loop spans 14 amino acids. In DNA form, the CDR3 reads TGTGCCAGCAGGAGTACCCTGAACACCGGGGAGCTGTTTTTT. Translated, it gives CASRSTLNTGELFF.

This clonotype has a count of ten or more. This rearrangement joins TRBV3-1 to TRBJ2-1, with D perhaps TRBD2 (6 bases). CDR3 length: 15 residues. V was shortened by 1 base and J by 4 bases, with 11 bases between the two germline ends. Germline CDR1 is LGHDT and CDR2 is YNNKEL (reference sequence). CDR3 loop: CASSQASGRYNEQFF. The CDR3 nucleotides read TGTGCCAGCAGCCAAGCTAGTGGGAGGTACAATGAGCAGTTCTTC.

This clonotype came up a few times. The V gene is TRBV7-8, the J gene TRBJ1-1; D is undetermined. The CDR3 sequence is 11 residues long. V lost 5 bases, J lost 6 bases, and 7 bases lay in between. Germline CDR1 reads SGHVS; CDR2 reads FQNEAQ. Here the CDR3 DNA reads TGTGCCAGCAGCCCGTACCCTGAAGCTTTCTTT. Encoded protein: CASSPYPEAFF.

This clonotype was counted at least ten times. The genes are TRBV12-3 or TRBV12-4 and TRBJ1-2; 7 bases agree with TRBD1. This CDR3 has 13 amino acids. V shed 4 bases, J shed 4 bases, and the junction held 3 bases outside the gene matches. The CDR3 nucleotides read TGTGCCAGCAGTTCGGCAGGGGGCTATGGCTACACCTTC. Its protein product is CASSSAGGYGYTF.

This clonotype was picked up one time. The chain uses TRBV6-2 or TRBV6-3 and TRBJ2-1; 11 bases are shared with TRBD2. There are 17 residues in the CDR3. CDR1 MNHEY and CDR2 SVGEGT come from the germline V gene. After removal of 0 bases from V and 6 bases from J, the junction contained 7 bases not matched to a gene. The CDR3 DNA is TGTGCCAGCAGTTACTCGGCTAGCGGGGGGACTAGCAATGAGCAGTTCTTC. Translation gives CASSYSASGGTSNEQFF.

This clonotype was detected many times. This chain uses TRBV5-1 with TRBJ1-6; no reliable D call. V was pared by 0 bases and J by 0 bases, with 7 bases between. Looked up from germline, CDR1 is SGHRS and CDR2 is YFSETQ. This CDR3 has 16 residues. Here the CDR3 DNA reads TGCGCCAGCAGCTTGGGACCGAGCTCCTATAATTCACCCCTCCACTTT. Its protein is CASSLGPSSYNSPLHF.

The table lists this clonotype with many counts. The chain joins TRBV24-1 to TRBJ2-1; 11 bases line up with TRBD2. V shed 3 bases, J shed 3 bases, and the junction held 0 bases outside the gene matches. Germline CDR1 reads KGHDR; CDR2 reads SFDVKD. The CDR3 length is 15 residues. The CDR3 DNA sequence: TGTGCCACCAGTGATACTAGCGGGAGCTACAATGAGCAGTTCTTC. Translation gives CATSDTSGSYNEQFF.

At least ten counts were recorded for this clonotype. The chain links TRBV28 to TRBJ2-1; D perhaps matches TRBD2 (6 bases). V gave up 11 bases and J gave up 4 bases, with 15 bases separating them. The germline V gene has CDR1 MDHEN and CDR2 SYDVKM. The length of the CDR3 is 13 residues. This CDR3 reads CACAGLTYNEQFF. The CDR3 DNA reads TGTGCCTGCGCGGGACTCACTTACAATGAGCAGTTCTTC.

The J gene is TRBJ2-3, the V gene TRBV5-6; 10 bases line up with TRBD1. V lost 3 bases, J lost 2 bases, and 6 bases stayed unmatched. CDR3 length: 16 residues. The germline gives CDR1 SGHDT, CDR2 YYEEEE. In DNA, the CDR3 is TGTGCCAGCAGCTGGTGGACAGGGGGTTTCACAGATACGCAGTATTTT. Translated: CASSWWTGGFTDTQYF.

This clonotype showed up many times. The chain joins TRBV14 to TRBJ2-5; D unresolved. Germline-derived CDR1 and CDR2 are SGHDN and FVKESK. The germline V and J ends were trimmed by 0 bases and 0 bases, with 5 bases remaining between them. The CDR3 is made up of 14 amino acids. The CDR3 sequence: CASSQDWDQETQYF. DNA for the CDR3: TGTGCCAGCAGCCAAGATTGGGACCAAGAGACCCAGTACTTC.

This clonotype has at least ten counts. CDR3 protein: CSAVTTGTAGNTIYF. In DNA form, the CDR3 reads TGCAGTGCCGTCACGACAGGGACAGCTGGAAACACCATATATTTT. The rearrangement links TRBV20-1 to TRBJ1-3; 7 nucleotides match TRBD1. Trimming at V came to 6 bases and at J to 2 bases, leaving 10 bases not matched to a gene. CDR3 size: 15 residues. Germline V gives CDR1 DFQATT, CDR2 SNEGSKA (reference sequence).

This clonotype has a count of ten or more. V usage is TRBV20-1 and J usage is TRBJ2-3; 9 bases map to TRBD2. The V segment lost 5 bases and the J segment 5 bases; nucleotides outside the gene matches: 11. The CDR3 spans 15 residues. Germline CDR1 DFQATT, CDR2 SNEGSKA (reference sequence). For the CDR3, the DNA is TGCAGTGCTGATCACCCGGGACTAGCTGGAGATACGCAGTATTTT. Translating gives CSADHPGLAGDTQYF.

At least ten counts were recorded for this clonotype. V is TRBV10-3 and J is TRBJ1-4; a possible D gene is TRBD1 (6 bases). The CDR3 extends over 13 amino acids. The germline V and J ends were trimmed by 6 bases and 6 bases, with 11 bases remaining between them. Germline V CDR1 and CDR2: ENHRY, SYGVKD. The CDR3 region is CAIRPPGDEKLFF. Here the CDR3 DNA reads TGTGCCATCAGGCCTCCAGGGGATGAAAAACTGTTTTTT.

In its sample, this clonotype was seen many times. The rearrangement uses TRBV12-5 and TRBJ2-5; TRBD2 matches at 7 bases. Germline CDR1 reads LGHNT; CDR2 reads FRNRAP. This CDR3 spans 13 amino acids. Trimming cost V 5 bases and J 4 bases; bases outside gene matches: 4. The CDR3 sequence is CASGRSGVETQYF. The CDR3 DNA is TGTGCTAGTGGTAGAAGCGGGGTAGAGACCCAGTACTTC.

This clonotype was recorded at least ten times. CDR3 in amino acids: CSVRGTSGNYEQYF. In nucleotides, the CDR3 is TGCAGCGTTCGAGGGACTAGCGGAAACTACGAGCAGTACTTC. This chain connects TRBV29-1 to TRBJ2-7, with 11 bases matching TRBD2. CDR1 and CDR2 from the germline V gene are SQVTM and ANQGSEA. CDR3 length: 14 residues. J gave up 3 bases and V 5 bases, and 6 bases lay outside the gene matches.

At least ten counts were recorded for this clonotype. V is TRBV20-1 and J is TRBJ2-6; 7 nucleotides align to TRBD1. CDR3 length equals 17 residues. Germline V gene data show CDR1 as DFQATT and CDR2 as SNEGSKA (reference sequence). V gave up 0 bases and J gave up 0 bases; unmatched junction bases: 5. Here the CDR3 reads CSAREAGGASGANVLTF. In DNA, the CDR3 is TGCAGTGCTAGAGAGGCAGGGGGAGCCTCTGGGGCCAACGTCCTGACTTTC.

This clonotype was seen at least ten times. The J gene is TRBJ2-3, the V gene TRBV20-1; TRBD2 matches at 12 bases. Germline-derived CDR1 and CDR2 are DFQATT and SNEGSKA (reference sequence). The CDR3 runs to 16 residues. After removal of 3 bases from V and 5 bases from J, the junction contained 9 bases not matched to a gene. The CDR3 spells CSARGGASGRVDTQYF. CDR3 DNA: TGCAGTGCTAGGGGGGGGGCTAGCGGGAGGGTAGATACGCAGTATTTT.

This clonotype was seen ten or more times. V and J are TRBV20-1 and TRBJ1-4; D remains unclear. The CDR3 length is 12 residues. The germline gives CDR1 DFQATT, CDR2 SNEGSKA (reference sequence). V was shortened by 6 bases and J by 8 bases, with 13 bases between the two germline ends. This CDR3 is CSARHIREKLFF. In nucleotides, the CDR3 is TGCAGTGCGCGACATATCCGCGAAAAACTGTTTTTT.

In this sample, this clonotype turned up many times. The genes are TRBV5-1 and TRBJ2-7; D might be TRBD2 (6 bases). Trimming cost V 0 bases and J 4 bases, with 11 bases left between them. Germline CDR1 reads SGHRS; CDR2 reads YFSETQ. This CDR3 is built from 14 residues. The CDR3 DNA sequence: TGCGCCAGCAGCTTGGATGGGAGGCCTTACGAGCAGTACTTC. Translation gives CASSLDGRPYEQYF.

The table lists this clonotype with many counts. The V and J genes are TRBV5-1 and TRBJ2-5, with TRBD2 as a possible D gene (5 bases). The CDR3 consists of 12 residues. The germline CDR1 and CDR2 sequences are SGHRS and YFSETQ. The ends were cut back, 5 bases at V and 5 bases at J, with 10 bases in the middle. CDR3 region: CASRAGQETQYF. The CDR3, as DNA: TGCGCCAGCAGGGCGGGTCAGGAGACCCAGTACTTC.

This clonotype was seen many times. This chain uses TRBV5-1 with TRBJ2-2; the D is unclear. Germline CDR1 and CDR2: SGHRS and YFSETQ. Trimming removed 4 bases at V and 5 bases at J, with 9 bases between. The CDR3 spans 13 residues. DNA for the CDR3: TGCGCCAGCAGCGCGGAGTCTACCGGGGAGCTGTTTTTT. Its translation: CASSAESTGELFF.

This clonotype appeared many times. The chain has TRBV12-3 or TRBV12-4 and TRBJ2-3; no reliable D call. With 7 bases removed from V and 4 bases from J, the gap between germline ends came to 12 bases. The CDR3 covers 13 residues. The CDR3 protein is CASTSYSSDTQYF. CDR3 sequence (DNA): TGTGCCAGCACCTCTTATAGCTCAGATACGCAGTATTTT.